What follows are 26 T cell receptor beta chains derived from one specimen sequenced in a study of T-cell reconstitution after alpha-beta-depleted transplantation in children. The library targeted TCRbeta and was prepared with unique molecular identifiers. TCRdb passed the PCR reads through MiXCR, listing each CDR3 protein once. Altogether fewer than 550,000 distinct CDR3 sequences are present, roughly 16% being singletons, with the ten largest covering less than 30%. Sequenced here: PBMCs, mostly from graft donor cells, sampled 360 days after TCRalphabeta/CD19-depleted stem cell transplant. These receptors came from a boy less than two years old who had a stem cell transplant for Wiskott-Aldrich syndrome, so the T cells may come from the graft donor.

The CDR3: CASSFEVTQYF. The CDR3 DNA sequence: TGTGCCAGCAGTTTCGAGGTGACCCAGTACTTC. The chain joins TRBV12-3 or TRBV12-4 to TRBJ2-5; D is uncertain. The CDR3 totals 11 residues. V was trimmed by 3 bases and J by 7 bases, leaving 6 bases between them.

This clonotype was seen only a few times. The chain carries TRBV20-1 and TRBJ2-5; tentatively, D is TRBD1 (6 bases). The CDR3 is 11 amino acids. In germline, CDR1 is DFQATT, CDR2 SNEGSKA (reference sequence). V was clipped by 6 bases and J by 4 bases, with 9 bases between them. The CDR3 reads CSAIRGETQYF. The CDR3 coding sequence is TGCAGTGCCATCAGGGGAGAGACCCAGTACTTC.

This clonotype was observed many times. The chain links TRBV2 to TRBJ2-5; D not resolved. The CDR3 consists of 13 residues. With 3 bases removed from V and 5 bases from J, the gap between germline ends came to 10 bases. Looked up from germline, CDR1 is SNHLY and CDR2 is FYNNEI. The CDR3 protein is CASSEWGIETQYF. In DNA, the CDR3 is TGTGCCAGCAGTGAGTGGGGAATCGAGACCCAGTACTTC.

This clonotype showed up just a few times. The chain links TRBV12-3 or TRBV12-4 to TRBJ1-3; D is unclear. Trimming took off 0 bases at V and 3 bases at J, with 9 bases between the two ends. There are 15 residues in the CDR3. The CDR3 spells CASSLARRGGNTIYF. CDR3 nucleotides: TGTGCCAGCAGTTTAGCCCGGCGAGGTGGAAACACCATATATTTT.

The chain uses TRBV5-1 and TRBJ2-5; D may be TRBD2 (5 bases). The V end lost 0 bases, the J end lost 1 base, and 7 bases lay between the germline ends. This CDR3 comprises 14 residues. CDR1 and CDR2 from the germline V gene are SGHRS and YFSETQ. This CDR3 is CASSLAGSQETQYF. CDR3 nucleotide sequence: TGCGCCAGCAGCTTGGCGGGATCCCAAGAGACCCAGTACTTC.

This clonotype was observed a handful of times. The V gene is TRBV18, the J gene TRBJ2-7; D is ambiguous. The germline V gene has CDR1 KGHSH and CDR2 LQKENI. This CDR3 spans 13 amino acids. V lost 4 bases and J 3 bases, leaving 10 bases between the germline ends. The CDR3 DNA is TGTGCCAGCTCACAGGGATACTACTACGAGCAGTACTTC. This translates into CASSQGYYYEQYF.

This clonotype was seen more than once but under ten times. V and J are TRBV7-2 and TRBJ2-3; D may be TRBD1 or TRBD2 (5 bases each). The germline gives CDR1 SGHTA, CDR2 FQGNSA. Between the trimmed V and J ends, which lost 5 bases and 2 bases, there was a span of 17 bases. This CDR3 is 16 amino acids long. CDR3 in amino acids: CASSRRVRDLTDTQYF. The CDR3, as DNA: TGTGCCAGCAGCAGAAGAGTTAGGGACCTCACAGATACGCAGTATTTT.

There are a few counts of this clonotype. The rearrangement links TRBV29-1 to TRBJ2-1, with 7 bases that match TRBD1. Unmatched junction bases numbered 3, after V lost 2 bases and J lost 8 bases. The germline gives CDR1 SQVTM, CDR2 ANQGSEA. CDR3 length equals 12 residues. CDR3 in amino acids: CSVENRGDEQFF. The DNA of the CDR3 is TGCAGCGTTGAAAACAGGGGCGATGAGCAGTTCTTC.

This clonotype was picked up a small number of times. V and J are TRBV7-9 and TRBJ2-4; D gene ambiguous. V shed 10 bases and J shed 0 bases, with 10 bases lying between them. From germline, CDR1 is SEHNR and CDR2 FQNEAQ (reference sequence). The CDR3 is made up of 13 amino acids. CDR3 in amino acids: CATKGLAKNIQYF. CDR3 DNA sequence: TGTGCCACCAAAGGGTTAGCCAAAAACATTCAGTACTTC.

This clonotype was counted many times. The CDR3 DNA reads TGTGCCAGCAGCGCCAAGCAGGGGGCCGACTACGAGCAGTACTTC. This codes for CASSAKQGADYEQYF. The chain combines TRBV7-9 with TRBJ2-7; 8 positions match TRBD1. Germline V gives CDR1 SEHNR, CDR2 FQNEAQ (reference sequence). Losses at the gene ends were 5 bases for V and 3 bases for J; bases not matched to a gene: 9. The CDR3 is 15 residues long.

The table lists this clonotype with a few counts. This chain connects TRBV11-2 to TRBJ2-2, with 11 bases lining up with TRBD2. The CDR3 totals 16 residues. Losses at the gene ends were 3 bases for V and 9 bases for J; bases not matched to a gene: 9. The germline CDR1 and CDR2 sequences are SGHAT and FQNNGV. In DNA form, the CDR3 reads TGTGCCAGCAGCTTCTGGGCTAGCGGGGGGTCCTGGGAGCTGTTTTTT. It specifies CASSFWASGGSWELFF.

As concerns this clonotype: The junction does not match germline at one end; this may be a read error. This chain uses TRBV12-3 or TRBV12-4 with TRBJ1-3; perhaps TRBD1 as D (5 bases). The CDR3 is 10 amino acids. The CDR3 region is CASSETGAVF. The CDR3 DNA reads as TGTGCCAGCAGTGAAACCGGGGCCGTTTTT.

The rearrangement links TRBV7-6 to TRBJ2-5; 10 positions match TRBD2. The CDR3 is made up of 16 amino acids. The germline CDR1 and CDR2 sequences are SGHVS and FNYEAQ. V lost 1 base and J lost 9; bases outside the gene matches: 11. The CDR3 DNA is TGTGCCAGCAGCTTAGAATCGGGTAGCGGGGGGATGGCCCAGTACTTC. Translating gives CASSLESGSGGMAQYF.

The gene calls are TRBV5-1 and TRBJ1-2; D not certain. The CDR3 length is 14 residues. Looked up from germline, CDR1 is SGHRS and CDR2 is YFSETQ. V lost 0 bases, J lost 6 bases, and 12 bases lay in between. This CDR3 reads CASSLEPKYNGYTF. The CDR3 nucleotides are TGCGCCAGCAGCTTGGAGCCCAAGTATAATGGCTACACCTTC.

This clonotype has just a few counts. The chain recombines TRBV25-1 with TRBJ2-3; 8 bases map to TRBD2. Germline lookup yields CDR1 MGHDK and CDR2 SYGVNS. J lost 11 bases, V lost 2 bases, and 9 bases had no gene match. The CDR3 length is 14 residues. Here the CDR3 reads CASSEDKRELGQYF. CDR3 bases: TGTGCCAGCAGTGAAGATAAGCGGGAGCTGGGGCAGTATTTT.

The sample holds a few counts of this clonotype. The chain joins TRBV2 to TRBJ2-7; 12 nucleotides align to TRBD1. The length of the CDR3 is 15 residues. V lost 4 bases to trimming and J lost 4 bases; unmatched junction nucleotides: 5. CDR1 and CDR2 from the germline V gene are SNHLY and FYNNEI. The CDR3 DNA sequence: TGTGCCAGCAGTGTCGGGACAGGGGGCTGGTACGAGCAGTACTTC. As protein: CASSVGTGGWYEQYF.

The J gene is TRBJ2-5, the V gene TRBV4-2; D is perhaps TRBD1 or TRBD2 (5 bases each). V lost 4 bases to trimming and J lost 2 bases, with 23 bases between them. Germline V CDR1 and CDR2: LGHNA, YNFKEQ. The CDR3 totals 18 residues. The CDR3 region has the DNA TGTGCCAGCAGCCCCGGGACCAGCGGCAGGTATAGGCAAGAGACCCAGTACTTC. Amino acid sequence: CASSPGTSGRYRQETQYF.

The table lists this clonotype with a few counts. The CDR3 sequence: CSASLAGMGETQYF. The CDR3 DNA reads as TGCAGCGCTAGTCTAGCGGGAATGGGAGAGACCCAGTACTTC. V and J are TRBV29-1 and TRBJ2-5; 9 nucleotides align to TRBD2. V dropped 7 bases and J dropped 4; count of bases not matched to a gene: 10. CDR1 and CDR2 from the germline V gene are SQVTM and ANQGSEA. This CDR3 region has 14 residues.

This clonotype was observed a handful of times. This chain connects TRBV7-9 to TRBJ1-5, with 7 nucleotides matching TRBD1. The V segment lost 1 base and the J segment 8 bases; nucleotides outside the gene matches: 5. The germline V gene encodes CDR1 SEHNR and CDR2 FQNEAQ (reference sequence). This CDR3 has 14 residues. The CDR3 nucleotides are TGTGCCAGCAGCTTAGTAGGGGGCGCGGAGCCCCAGCATTTT. It encodes CASSLVGGAEPQHF.

This clonotype was observed a few times. The CDR3 sequence is CASSLVLAVRTDTQYF. Here the CDR3 DNA reads TGCGCCAGCAGCTTGGTACTAGCAGTGCGCACAGATACGCAGTATTTT. V gene TRBV5-1 combines with J gene TRBJ2-3, with a possible D match to TRBD2 (6 bases). CDR1 and CDR2 (germline): SGHRS, YFSETQ. Trimming removed 0 bases at V and 1 base at J, with 12 bases between. CDR3 length: 16 residues.

The V and J genes are TRBV4-1 and TRBJ1-2, with no clear D. CDR1 and CDR2 (germline): MGHRA, YSYEKL. The CDR3 has 14 residues. V was cut by 0 bases and J by 4 bases, with 9 bases left in between. CDR3 sequence: CASSQERAGYGYTF. CDR3 bases: TGCGCCAGCAGCCAAGAACGGGCAGGCTATGGCTACACCTTC.

The chain combines TRBV20-1 with TRBJ2-5; 7 bases align to TRBD1. V lost 4 bases to trimming and J lost 4 bases; unmatched junction nucleotides: 3. CDR3 length: 12 amino acids. Germline CDR1 DFQATT, CDR2 SNEGSKA (reference sequence). The CDR3 reads CSATDRAETQYF. CDR3 in DNA: TGCAGTGCTACAGACAGGGCAGAGACCCAGTACTTC.

This clonotype was counted only a few times. CDR3 nucleotide sequence: TGTGCCAGCAGTAGAACTCCCTTAGGGGAGCAGTACTTC. Protein: CASSRTPLGEQYF. The rearrangement uses TRBV27 and TRBJ2-7, with D uncertain. This CDR3 comprises 13 residues. V dropped 5 bases and J dropped 7 bases, with 15 bases sitting between them. Germline CDR1 is MNHEY and CDR2 is SMNVEV (reference sequence).

This clonotype was observed a few times. This chain links TRBV12-3 or TRBV12-4 with TRBJ2-3; maybe TRBD2 (6 bases). The CDR3 is made up of 15 amino acids. V was trimmed by 5 bases and J by 3 bases, leaving 15 bases between them. CDR3 DNA: TGTGCCAGCAGTGGTAGCGGAGTGGGAACAGATACGCAGTATTTT. As protein: CASSGSGVGTDTQYF.

In this sample, this clonotype turned up a few times. This rearrangement joins TRBV29-1 to TRBJ2-5; D possibly corresponds to TRBD1 (6 bases). Germline CDR1 reads SQVTM; CDR2 reads ANQGSEA. The CDR3 sequence is 12 residues long. V lost 6 bases to trimming and J lost 1 base, with 9 bases between them. For the CDR3, the DNA is TGCAGCGTGGGACAATTCCAAGAGACCCAGTACTTC. Protein product: CSVGQFQETQYF.

In its sample, this clonotype was seen a few times. This chain uses TRBV11-2 with TRBJ2-1; the match to TRBD1 covers 7 bases. The CDR3 has 18 amino acids. The germline CDR1 and CDR2 sequences are SGHAT and FQNNGV. V gave up 2 bases and J gave up 3 bases; unmatched junction bases: 13. CDR3 bases: TGTGCCAGCAGCTTATGGGGCCACGAGGGGGCGAGCTACAATGAGCAGTTCTTC. This translates into CASSLWGHEGASYNEQFF. The variable domain in full, completed from reference TRBV11-2 and TRBJ2-1, reads EAGVAQSPRYKIIEKRQSVAFWCNPISGHATLYWYQQILGQGPKLLIQFQNNGVVDDSQLPKDRFSAERLKGVDSTLKIQPAKLEDSAVYLCASSLWGHEGASYNEQFFGPGTRLTVL.